This TCR beta chain was captured by sequencing in a study of T-cell reconstitution after alpha-beta-depleted transplantation in children. The TCRbeta library incorporated unique molecular identifiers. One entry per CDR3 protein results from TCRdb running MiXCR on the PCR reads. The sample has fewer than 400,000 distinct CDR3 sequences; about a fifth are singletons. Germline CDR1 and CDR2: MDHEN and SYDVKM. V was cut by 4 bases and J by 5 bases, with 5 bases left in between. The CDR3 totals 11 residues. The sample holds a few counts of this clonotype. This sequence originates from a human donor who donated a stem cell graft to a child with acute myeloid leukemia. The sequencing here drew on PBMCs from the stem cell graft donor, taken from the stem cell graft. The chain carries TRBV28 and TRBJ1-2; D remains ambiguous. The CDR3 coding sequence is TGTGCCAGCAGTTCTAGATATGGCTACACCTTC. It translates to CASSSRYGYTF.